The 19 T cell receptor beta chains in this list originate from one sample, sequenced in a study of post-analysis software for immune sequencing data. Points from the study as a whole: In patients, four to six TRBV segments were more frequent than in controls, with TRBV5-6, TRBV5-1 and TRBV20-1 among them.

These receptors' targets are unknown. TCR beta cDNA libraries had unique molecular identifiers. TCRdb ran MiXCR on the PCR reads and lists one entry per CDR3 protein. This table holds 250,000 to 300,000 distinct CDR3 sequences, around 34% found once. Input material: blood. These receptors all stem from a girl between 10 and 17 years old with multiple sclerosis.

This clonotype appeared a few times. This sequence may be a read error, since a much larger clone differs from it by one base. The chain has TRBV5-1 and TRBJ1-2; TRBD1 matches at 9 bases. Germline V gene lookup returns CDR1 SGHRS and CDR2 YFSETQ. The CDR3 runs to 13 residues. V was clipped by 5 bases and J by 6 bases; unmatched bases: 5. As DNA, the CDR3 is TGCGCCAGCAGGACGACAGGGGGGAATGGCTACACCTTC. Its protein product is CASRTTGGNGYTF. Using reference TRBV5-1 and TRBJ1-2 for the parts outside the CDR3, the full variable domain is KAGVTQTPRYLIKTRGQQVTLSCSPISGHRSVSWYQQTPGQGLQFLFEYFSETQRNKGNFPGRFSGRQFSNSRSEMNVSTLELGDSALYLCASRTTGGNGYTFGSGTRLTVV.

This clonotype was observed a single time. The chain links TRBV29-1 to TRBJ1-5; no reliable D call. This CDR3 region has 12 residues. Germline values: CDR1 SQVTM, CDR2 ANQGSEA. Trimming left V 5 bases short and J 5 bases short, with 10 bases between. CDR3 bases: TGCAGCGTTCGTGACGGACATCAGCCCCAGCATTTT. The encoded protein is CSVRDGHQPQHF.

In this sample, this clonotype turned up many times. A single base separates this from a much larger clone, so it may be a read error. The chain recombines TRBV11-2 with TRBJ2-1, with D tentatively TRBD1 or TRBD2 (5 bases each). The CDR3 extends over 11 amino acids. CDR1 is SGHAT and CDR2 is FQNNGV in the germline V gene. V dropped 6 bases and J dropped 8 bases, with 8 bases sitting between them. Written as DNA, the CDR3 is TGTGCCAGCAGTCGAGGGGATGAGCAGTTCTTC. Translated: CASSRGDEQFF.

This clonotype was recorded a few times. The gene calls are TRBV20-1 and TRBJ2-7; D is unclear. The J call is uncertain, as TRBJ2-5 better fits the DNA end. The CDR3 consists of 8 residues. CDR1 DFQATT and CDR2 SNEGSKA come from the germline V gene (reference sequence). DNA for the CDR3: TGCAGTGTGGAGACCCAGTACTTC. It codes for CSVETQYF.

Remarks on this clonotype: A clone one base away is much larger, so this may be a read error. The chain joins TRBV5-1 to TRBJ2-3; 12 bases match TRBD2. The CDR3 spans 17 residues. CDR1 and CDR2 (germline): SGHRS, YFSETQ. CDR3 sequence: CASSLIPTSGSTDTRYF. The DNA for the CDR3 is TGCGCCAGCAGCTTGATCCCGACTAGCGGGAGCACAGATACGCGGTATTTT.

This chain uses TRBV20-1 with TRBJ2-5, with 12 bases matching TRBD2. This CDR3 is 16 amino acids long. V lost 3 bases, J lost 11 bases, and 16 bases stayed unmatched. Germline CDR1 is DFQATT and CDR2 is SNEGSKA (reference sequence). The DNA of the CDR3 is TGCAGTGCTAGGGGGCCTAGCGGGGGGGCCTGGAATGAGCAGTACTTC. It codes for CSARGPSGGAWNEQYF.

The V gene is TRBV20-1, the J gene TRBJ1-1; D unclear. Per the germline V gene, CDR1 is DFQATT and CDR2 is SNEGSKA (reference sequence). The CDR3 is 12 residues long. CDR3 residues: CKSPGPNLEAFF. CDR3 nucleotide sequence: TGCAAATCACCCGGGCCAAACTTAGAAGCTTTCTTT.

With regard to this clonotype: A much larger clone differs by one base, so this may be a read error. The gene calls are TRBV5-6 and TRBJ2-1; 9 positions match TRBD2. Per germline, CDR1 SGHDT and CDR2 YYEEEE. V gave up 0 bases and J gave up 4 bases; unmatched junction bases: 8. This CDR3 comprises 17 residues. The CDR3 sequence is CASSLVTAGGRYNEQFF. Written as DNA, the CDR3 is TGTGCCAGCAGCTTGGTAACGGCGGGGGGGCGGTACAATGAGCAGTTCTTC.

Many counts were recorded for this clonotype. The chain links TRBV20-1 to TRBJ1-1; D call uncertain. The CDR3 totals 15 residues. Trimming pared 0 bases from V and 2 bases from J, leaving 13 bases between. Germline V lookup: CDR1 DFQATT, CDR2 SNEGSKA (reference sequence). DNA for the CDR3: TGCAGTGCTAGAGATCTAAGACCGGGCAACACTGAAGCTTTCTTT. Amino acids: CSARDLRPGNTEAFF.

This chain connects TRBV25-1 to TRBJ2-5; no definite D call. Germline lookup yields CDR1 MGHDK and CDR2 SYGVNS. V was shortened by 4 bases and J by 5 bases, with 8 bases between the two germline ends. The CDR3 has 12 residues. The chain's CDR3 is CASSAARETQYF. The CDR3 bases are TGTGCCAGCAGTGCAGCGAGGGAGACCCAGTACTTC.

This clonotype came up many times. The V gene is TRBV6-2 or TRBV6-3, the J gene TRBJ2-7; no firm D call. Germline CDR1 reads MNHEY; CDR2 reads SVGEGT. V lost 2 bases, J lost 5 bases, and 13 bases lay in between. The length of the CDR3 is 14 residues. Here the CDR3 reads CASSYDIASDEQYF. CDR3 sequence (DNA): TGTGCCAGCAGTTACGATATCGCGAGCGACGAGCAGTACTTC.

This clonotype was seen repeatedly, ten times or more. The chain links TRBV4-1 to TRBJ2-6; D is uncertain. Trimming took 4 bases from V and 2 from J, leaving 12 bases between them. CDR3 length: 16 amino acids. Germline loops: CDR1 MGHRA, CDR2 YSYEKL. This CDR3 reads CASSLGSVAGANVLTF. For the CDR3, the DNA is TGCGCCAGCAGCCTGGGATCCGTCGCTGGGGCCAACGTCCTGACTTTC.

This clonotype was detected only a few times. The chain carries TRBV6-5 and TRBJ2-1; the match to TRBD2 covers 12 bases. V lost 6 bases to trimming and J lost 6 bases; unmatched junction nucleotides: 6. The CDR3 runs to 15 residues. Germline V gene data show CDR1 as MNHEY and CDR2 as SVGAGI. The CDR3 here is CASSLTSGRRNEQFF. CDR3 nucleotide sequence: TGTGCCAGCAGCCTTACTAGCGGGAGGCGCAATGAGCAGTTCTTC.

The V call is TRBV6-1, the J call TRBJ2-5; D remains ambiguous. V was cut by 6 bases and J by 5 bases, with 19 bases left in between. This CDR3 is built from 15 residues. CDR1 and CDR2 (germline): MNHNS, SASEGT. The CDR3 DNA follows: TGTGCCAGCAGCGCCCTCAGACCCCCGGAGGAGACCCAGTACTTC. It codes for CASSALRPPEETQYF.

This clonotype was observed a few times. A much larger clone lies one base from this, so it may be a read error. The chain combines TRBV29-1 with TRBJ2-1; D is possibly TRBD1 (6 bases). V was shortened by 6 bases and J by 6 bases, with 24 bases between the two germline ends. Germline V gene sequence: CDR1 SQVTM, CDR2 ANQGSEA. The CDR3 runs 16 residues. The DNA of the CDR3 is TGCAGCGTAGGATTGACCGGGACAATGATGATCAATGAGCAGTTCTTC. Translation: CSVGLTGTMMINEQFF.

This clonotype was seen just once. This sequence joins TRBV24-1 and TRBJ2-1; TRBD1 matches 9 bases. J was trimmed by 5 bases and V by 1 base; bases with no gene match: 5. From germline, CDR1 is KGHDR and CDR2 SFDVKD. The CDR3 runs to 16 residues. The CDR3 DNA sequence: TGTGCCACCAGTGATTTAGGGACAGGGAAGGACAATGAGCAGTTCTTC. Protein product: CATSDLGTGKDNEQFF.

This clonotype was seen ten or more times. The rearrangement joins TRBV5-1 to TRBJ1-2; TRBD1 matches at 7 bases. CDR3 length: 13 residues. CDR1 and CDR2 from the germline V gene are SGHRS and YFSETQ. The J segment lost 5 bases and the V segment lost 4 bases, leaving 5 bases of the junction unmatched. CDR3 sequence: CASSRDSQYGYTF. CDR3 coding DNA: TGCGCCAGCAGCCGGGACAGTCAGTATGGCTACACCTTC. Full variable domain (rest looked up from reference TRBV5-1 and TRBJ1-2): KAGVTQTPRYLIKTRGQQVTLSCSPISGHRSVSWYQQTPGQGLQFLFEYFSETQRNKGNFPGRFSGRQFSNSRSEMNVSTLELGDSALYLCASSRDSQYGYTFGSGTRLTVV.

The chain has TRBV6-2 or TRBV6-3 and TRBJ1-2; D not certain. The germline V gene has CDR1 MNHEY and CDR2 SVGEGT. The CDR3 is 16 residues long. Trimming cost V 5 bases and J 4 bases, with 20 bases left between them. CDR3 loop: CASSNDHDTAGYGYTF. CDR3 nucleotide sequence: TGTGCCAGCAGTAACGACCACGACACTGCCGGCTATGGCTACACCTTC.

This clonotype came up many times. The chain's CDR3 is CASSEIPLAGADTQYF. The CDR3 DNA follows: TGTGCCAGCAGTGAAATTCCGCTAGCGGGGGCAGATACGCAGTATTTT. V usage is TRBV25-1 and J usage is TRBJ2-3; 10 bases line up with TRBD2. CDR1 is MGHDK and CDR2 is SYGVNS in the germline V gene. The CDR3 contains 16 residues. With 2 bases clipped from V and 4 bases from J, the junction kept 6 bases outside the gene matches.